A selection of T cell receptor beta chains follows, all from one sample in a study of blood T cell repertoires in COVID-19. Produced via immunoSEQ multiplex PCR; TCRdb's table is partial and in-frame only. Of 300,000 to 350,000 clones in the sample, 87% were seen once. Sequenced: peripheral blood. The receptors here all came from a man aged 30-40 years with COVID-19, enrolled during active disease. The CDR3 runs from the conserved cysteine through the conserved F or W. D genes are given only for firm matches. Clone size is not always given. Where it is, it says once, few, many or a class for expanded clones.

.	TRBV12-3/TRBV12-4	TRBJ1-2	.	TGTGCCAGCAGTTTAGGCCCCAGCTATGGCTACACCTTC	CASSLGPSYGYTF
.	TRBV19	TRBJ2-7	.	TGTGCCAGTAGTGCGACAGGCTACGAGCAGTACTTC	CASSATGYEQYF
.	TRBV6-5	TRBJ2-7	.	TGTGCCAGCAGGGCTATCAGCTGGGGCGAAGGGGAGCAGTACTTC	CASRAISWGEGEQYF
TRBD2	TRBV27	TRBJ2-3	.	TGTGCCAGCAGTTTATCAGATATGGGACTAGCGGATACGCAGTATTTT	CASSLSDMGLADTQYF
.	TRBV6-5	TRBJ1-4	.	TGTGCCAGCAGTTACGGGCAGGATGAAAAACTGTTTTTT	CASSYGQDEKLFF
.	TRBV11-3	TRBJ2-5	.	TGTGCCAGCAGCGGGGGGGCCAAAGAGACCCAGTACTTC	CASSGGAKETQYF
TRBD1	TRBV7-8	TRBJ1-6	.	TGTGCCAGCAGTACCTCGGGACAGGGTAATTCACCCCTCCACTTT	CASSTSGQGNSPLHF
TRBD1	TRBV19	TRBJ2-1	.	TGTGCCAGTAGTGTTTGGGGGACAGCTCACTACAATGAGCAGTTCTTC	CASSVWGTAHYNEQFF
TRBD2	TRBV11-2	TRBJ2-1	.	TGTGCCAGCAGCTTTATGACTAGCGCCCACAATGAGCAGTTCTTC	CASSFMTSAHNEQFF
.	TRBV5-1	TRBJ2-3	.	TGCGCCAGCAGCTTGGTCCAGGGGATCACAGATACGCAGTATTTT	CASSLVQGITDTQYF
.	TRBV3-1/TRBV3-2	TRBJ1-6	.	TGTGCCAGCAGCCACCCATTTGGGCGAATAAATTCACCCCTCCACTTT	CASSHPFGRINSPLHF
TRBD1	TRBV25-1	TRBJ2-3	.	TGTGCCACCTCGGACAGGGGAACAGATACGCAGTATTTT	CATSDRGTDTQYF
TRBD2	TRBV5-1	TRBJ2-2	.	TGCGCCAGCAGCGCCTTAGGCTCTAGCGGGGACTACACGAACACCGGGGAGCTGTTTTTT	CASSALGSSGDYTNTGELFF
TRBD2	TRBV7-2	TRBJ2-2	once	TGTGCCAGCAGCTTCCGGGGGGGGGCCCGGACCGGGGAGCTGTTTTTT	CASSFRGGARTGELFF
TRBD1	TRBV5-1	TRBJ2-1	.	TGCGCCAGCAGCTTGCACAGGGGAAATGAGCAGTTCTTC	CASSLHRGNEQFF
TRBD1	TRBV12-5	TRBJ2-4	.	TGTGCTAGTGGTTACGGGACAGGCCACAAAAACATTCAGTACTTC	CASGYGTGHKNIQYF
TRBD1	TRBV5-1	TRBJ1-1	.	TGCGCCAGCAGCCCGGGGACAGTGAACACTGAAGCTTTCTTT	CASSPGTVNTEAFF
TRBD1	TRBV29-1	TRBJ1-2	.	TGCAGCGTTGCTTGGCAGGGGGCGAGTGGCTACACCTTC	CSVAWQGASGYTF
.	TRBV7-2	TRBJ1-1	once	TGTGCCAGCAGCTTATCTACGACAGTGAACACTGAAGCTTTCTTT	CASSLSTTVNTEAFF
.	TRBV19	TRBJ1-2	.	TGTGCCAGTAGTATAGGCCAGGCCCGCAGGGGCTATGGCTACACCTTC	CASSIGQARRGYGYTF
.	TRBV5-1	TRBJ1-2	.	TGCGCCAGCAGCTTGAGGGACAATAACTATGGCTACACCTTC	CASSLRDNNYGYTF
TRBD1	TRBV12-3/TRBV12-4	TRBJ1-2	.	TGTGCCAGCAGTTTCGACAGGGCGAGTGGCTACACCTTC	CASSFDRASGYTF
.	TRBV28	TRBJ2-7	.	TGTGCCAGCAGTTGGAACTGGAATGGGCAGGGCTCCTACGAGCAGTACTTC	CASSWNWNGQGSYEQYF
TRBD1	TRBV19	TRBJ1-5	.	TGTGCCAGTAGTATATTAGGACAGGGGGCTTTGGAGCCCCAGCATTTT	CASSILGQGALEPQHF
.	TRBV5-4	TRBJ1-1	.	TGTGCCAGCAGCTTGGGTGACTCTCTGAACACTGAAGCTTTCTTT	CASSLGDSLNTEAFF
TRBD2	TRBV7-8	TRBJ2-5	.	TGTGCCAGCAGCTTTATAGCGGGAGGTAGTGAGACCCAGTACTTC	CASSFIAGGSETQYF
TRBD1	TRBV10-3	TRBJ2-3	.	TGTGCCATGGGTACAGGGGTGAGCACAGATACGCAGTATTTT	CAMGTGVSTDTQYF
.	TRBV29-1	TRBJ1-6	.	TGCAGCGTTGAAACAGGGAGCAATTCACCCCTCCACTTT	CSVETGSNSPLHF